This T cell receptor beta chain was documented in a study of cytomegalovirus exposure and HLA in healthy donors. Study-wide context: Earlier work reported around 110 million unique TCR beta sequences from 180 million or so T cells. Overall study results and limits: There were around 160 TCR beta chains listed as cytomegalovirus-associated.

Comments on this clone: Its antigen is currently unknown.

Germline V gene data show CDR1 as ENHRY and CDR2 as SYGVKD. This CDR3 has 12 amino acids. The V and J ends lost 11 bases and 3 bases respectively, with 13 bases between them. PCR primers comprised 60 Vbeta and 13 Jbeta primers. As handled by the study authors: In a later analysis, of roughly 83 million unique beta chains, roughly 11 million appeared in at least two donors. Clones were sequenced by immunoSEQ multiplex PCR, and TCRdb holds only the in-frame ones, with some missing. Clonal size and the V and J genes are those of that table, whereas D and trimming came from the DNA. This sample contains under 250,000 clones.

The sequence was collected from a girl aged 2-10 years in good health and CMV-seropositive. The J gene is TRBJ2-5, the V gene TRBV10-3; D is unclear. Input material: PBMCs. This CDR3 reads CAAGTVEETQYF. The DNA for the CDR3 is TGTGCCGCCGGTACGGTTGAAGAGACCCAGTACTTC.